This T cell receptor (beta chain) was retrieved from a study of cytomegalovirus exposure and HLA in healthy donors. Overall study context: The 90 to 150 validation repertoires used the same platform as the approximately 700 first-cohort repertoires, a later analysis reported.

Study outcomes and limitations: TCR beta chains numbering 150 to 200 were designated cytomegalovirus-associated. Most TCRs appeared rarely, but some public TCRs recurred in many donors. Specificity for CMV antigens was confirmed in vitro for a few of the CMV-associated chains.

Measured with immunoSEQ multiplex PCR; TCRdb has only the in-frame clones, and not every one. Of some 83,000 clones listed, approximately 95% are singletons. Note on this clone: Its antigen is not known.

Germline CDR1 and CDR2: LNHDA and SQIVND (reference sequence). Trimming took off 1 base at V and 0 bases at J, with 15 bases between the two ends. The CDR3 sequence is 18 residues long. This TCR was recovered from a woman younger than 35 in good health and CMV-seronegative. The chain is built from TRBV19 and TRBJ2-2, with D unresolved. The sample taken for sequencing was PBMCs. For the CDR3, the DNA is TGTGCCAGTAGTATAGTTTGGGCCGCCGGATCGAACACCGGGGAGCTGTTTTTT. Its translation is CASSIVWAAGSNTGELFF. The variable domain in full, completed from reference TRBV19 and TRBJ2-2, reads DGGITQSPKYLFRKEGQNVTLSCEQNLNHDAMYWYRQDPGQGLRLIYYSQIVNDFQKGDIAEGYSVSREKKESFPLTVTSAQKNPTAFYLCASSIVWAAGSNTGELFFGEGSRLTVL.